The entry below describes one T cell receptor (beta chain). The antigen remains undetermined. This sample was included in a study of coeliac disease. Findings and limits, study-wide: Control samples showed higher TRB and TRG clonality than intraepithelial and lamina propria samples in active celiac disease.

Assay: immunoSEQ multiplex PCR; the TCRdb copy retains only in-frame clones and omits some. The table lists 390 or so clones, 65% to 90% of them singletons, with approximately 16% in the top ten. The ends were cut back, 3 bases at V and 4 bases at J, with 9 bases in the middle. This CDR3 comprises 13 residues. Per germline, CDR1 MNHEY and CDR2 SMNVEV (reference sequence). Each fraction contributed one roughly 500,000-cell aliquot for sequencing. The chain employs TRBV27 and TRBJ1-1, with no clear D. Sequencing input: intraepithelial lymphocytes from the gut. The TCR sequence derives from a human donor without celiac disease. CDR3 residues: CASSLGRLTEAFF. The CDR3 DNA reads TGTGCCAGCAGTTTGGGCAGGCTCACTGAAGCTTTCTTT.